Below, one T cell receptor (beta chain) is given with its context. V lost 3 bases to trimming and J lost 2 bases, with 19 bases between them. The germline V gene encodes CDR1 KGHSH and CDR2 LQKENI. This CDR3 has 18 amino acids. In the study's own analysis: Scientists estimated how many nucleated cells there were by amplifying reference gene primers. Some clones are missing from TCRdb's copy, which holds only in-frame ones; the method was immunoSEQ multiplex PCR. The V and J calls and clone size come from that table; D and trimming were worked out from the DNA. The sample has roughly 100,000 clones; about 85% are singletons. This entry belongs to a study of blood T cell repertoires in COVID-19. As for the study in general: Donors in the United States, Italy and Spain gave samples during acute or convalescent COVID-19.

Material for sequencing was peripheral blood. The chain couples TRBV18 to TRBJ2-2, with D possibly TRBD2 on 6 matching bases. The receptor comes from a human donor in a cohort sampled during active COVID-19. The CDR3 region has the DNA TGTGCCAGCTCACCCCCGCGCGGGGTACCCCCCAACACCGGGGAGCTGTTTTTT. Translating it yields CASSPPRGVPPNTGELFF.